A single sample is the source of the 5 T cell receptor beta chains below, sequenced in a study of T cell responses to AZD1222 COVID-19 vaccine. Data came from immunoSEQ multiplex PCR; TCRdb stores just in-frame clones and leaves some out. The data contain fewer than 200,000 clones, around 90% of them singletons. The source was peripheral blood, collected on day 0 of AZD1222 vaccination. Receptor source: an adult in good health.

The rearrangement uses TRBV7-9 and TRBJ1-3, with unresolved D. Germline lookup yields CDR1 SEHNR and CDR2 FQNEAQ (reference sequence). This CDR3 comprises 10 residues. Trimming took off 8 bases at V and 11 bases at J, with 10 bases between the two ends. The CDR3 coding sequence is TGTGCCAGCGCCCAAATATCCATATATTTT. It codes for CASAQISIYF. Variable domain in full (rest from reference TRBV7-9 and TRBJ1-3): DTGVSQNPRHKITKRGQNVTFRCDPISEHNRLYWYRQTLGQGPEFLTYFQNEAQLEKSRLLSDRFSAERPKGSFSTLEIQRTEQGDSAMYLCASAQISIYFGEGSWLTVV.

The chain joins TRBV19 to TRBJ1-4; TRBD1 agrees at 11 bases. The CDR3 has 16 amino acids. J lost 5 bases, V lost 5 bases, and 7 bases had no gene match. The germline V gene has CDR1 LNHDA and CDR2 SQIVND (reference sequence). This chain's CDR3 is CASSGSDRGRNEKLFF. Here the CDR3 DNA reads TGTGCCAGTAGTGGATCGGACAGGGGGCGGAATGAAAAACTGTTTTTT. Full variable domain (rest looked up from reference TRBV19 and TRBJ1-4): DGGITQSPKYLFRKEGQNVTLSCEQNLNHDAMYWYRQDPGQGLRLIYYSQIVNDFQKGDIAEGYSVSREKKESFPLTVTSAQKNPTAFYLCASSGSDRGRNEKLFFGSGTQLSVL.

The genes are TRBV29-1 and TRBJ1-1, with 7 bases aligning to TRBD1. Germline V gives CDR1 SQVTM, CDR2 ANQGSEA. Germline trimming cut 0 bases from V and 7 bases from J; bases unmatched to any gene: 8. The CDR3 totals 14 residues. In DNA, the CDR3 is TGCAGCGTTGAAGAAGGTCTCAGGGGGTATGAAGCTTTCTTT. Protein sequence: CSVEEGLRGYEAFF.

The chain recombines TRBV5-1 with TRBJ1-2; D unresolved. CDR3 length equals 14 residues. CDR1 is SGHRS and CDR2 is YFSETQ in the germline V gene. V lost 3 bases to trimming and J lost 0 bases, with 9 bases between them. The CDR3 loop is CASSSRPTNYGYTF. The CDR3 nucleotides are TGCGCCAGCAGCTCGAGACCCACTAACTATGGCTACACCTTC. The full variable domain, with the rest looked up from reference TRBV5-1 and TRBJ1-2, is KAGVTQTPRYLIKTRGQQVTLSCSPISGHRSVSWYQQTPGQGLQFLFEYFSETQRNKGNFPGRFSGRQFSNSRSEMNVSTLELGDSALYLCASSSRPTNYGYTFGSGTRLTVV.

This chain uses TRBV6-1 with TRBJ1-2; D uncertain. This CDR3 spans 13 amino acids. The V end was cut by 1 base, the J end by 4 bases, with 7 bases between. Germline-derived CDR1 and CDR2 are MNHNS and SASEGT. This CDR3 reads CASSEGAVYGYTF. CDR3 DNA sequence: TGTGCCAGCAGTGAAGGGGCCGTCTATGGCTACACCTTC.